The sequence of this TCR beta chain was determined in a study of T-cell reconstitution after alpha-beta-depleted transplantation in children. Broader study findings: Day-60 TCRbeta diversity that was high in some patients was derived from surviving recipient T cells and thymic progenitors. Most T-cell counts and diversity one year after the transplant came from T cells that were newly produced. Several hundred rapidly expanded clones from non-depleted graft cells reportedly supplied alpha-beta T cells about two months post-transplant.

Looked up from germline, CDR1 is MNHEY and CDR2 is SMNVEV (reference sequence). The CDR3 spans 19 residues. V lost 6 bases and J 5 bases, leaving 29 bases between the germline ends. This clonotype was found a few times. As yet, its antigen is unknown. During its preparation, the TCRbeta library received unique molecular identifiers. Via MiXCR, TCRdb re-called the PCR reads, giving one row per CDR3 protein. The data contain about 870,000 distinct CDR3 sequences, 15% to 20% of them seen just once; the ten biggest clones take up approximately 5%. The material sequenced was PBMCs, mostly from graft donor cells, taken 360 days after TCRalphabeta/CD19-depleted stem cell transplant. This chain uses TRBV27 with TRBJ1-5, with D perhaps matching TRBD1 (5 bases). The TCR was taken from a male patient younger than 18 who had a stem cell transplant for acute lymphoblastic leukemia, so the T cells may come from the graft donor. CDR3 sequence reads: CASRFRATAHRYWHQPQHF. DNA for the CDR3: TGTGCCAGCAGGTTCAGGGCGACAGCTCACCGGTATTGGCATCAGCCCCAGCATTTT.